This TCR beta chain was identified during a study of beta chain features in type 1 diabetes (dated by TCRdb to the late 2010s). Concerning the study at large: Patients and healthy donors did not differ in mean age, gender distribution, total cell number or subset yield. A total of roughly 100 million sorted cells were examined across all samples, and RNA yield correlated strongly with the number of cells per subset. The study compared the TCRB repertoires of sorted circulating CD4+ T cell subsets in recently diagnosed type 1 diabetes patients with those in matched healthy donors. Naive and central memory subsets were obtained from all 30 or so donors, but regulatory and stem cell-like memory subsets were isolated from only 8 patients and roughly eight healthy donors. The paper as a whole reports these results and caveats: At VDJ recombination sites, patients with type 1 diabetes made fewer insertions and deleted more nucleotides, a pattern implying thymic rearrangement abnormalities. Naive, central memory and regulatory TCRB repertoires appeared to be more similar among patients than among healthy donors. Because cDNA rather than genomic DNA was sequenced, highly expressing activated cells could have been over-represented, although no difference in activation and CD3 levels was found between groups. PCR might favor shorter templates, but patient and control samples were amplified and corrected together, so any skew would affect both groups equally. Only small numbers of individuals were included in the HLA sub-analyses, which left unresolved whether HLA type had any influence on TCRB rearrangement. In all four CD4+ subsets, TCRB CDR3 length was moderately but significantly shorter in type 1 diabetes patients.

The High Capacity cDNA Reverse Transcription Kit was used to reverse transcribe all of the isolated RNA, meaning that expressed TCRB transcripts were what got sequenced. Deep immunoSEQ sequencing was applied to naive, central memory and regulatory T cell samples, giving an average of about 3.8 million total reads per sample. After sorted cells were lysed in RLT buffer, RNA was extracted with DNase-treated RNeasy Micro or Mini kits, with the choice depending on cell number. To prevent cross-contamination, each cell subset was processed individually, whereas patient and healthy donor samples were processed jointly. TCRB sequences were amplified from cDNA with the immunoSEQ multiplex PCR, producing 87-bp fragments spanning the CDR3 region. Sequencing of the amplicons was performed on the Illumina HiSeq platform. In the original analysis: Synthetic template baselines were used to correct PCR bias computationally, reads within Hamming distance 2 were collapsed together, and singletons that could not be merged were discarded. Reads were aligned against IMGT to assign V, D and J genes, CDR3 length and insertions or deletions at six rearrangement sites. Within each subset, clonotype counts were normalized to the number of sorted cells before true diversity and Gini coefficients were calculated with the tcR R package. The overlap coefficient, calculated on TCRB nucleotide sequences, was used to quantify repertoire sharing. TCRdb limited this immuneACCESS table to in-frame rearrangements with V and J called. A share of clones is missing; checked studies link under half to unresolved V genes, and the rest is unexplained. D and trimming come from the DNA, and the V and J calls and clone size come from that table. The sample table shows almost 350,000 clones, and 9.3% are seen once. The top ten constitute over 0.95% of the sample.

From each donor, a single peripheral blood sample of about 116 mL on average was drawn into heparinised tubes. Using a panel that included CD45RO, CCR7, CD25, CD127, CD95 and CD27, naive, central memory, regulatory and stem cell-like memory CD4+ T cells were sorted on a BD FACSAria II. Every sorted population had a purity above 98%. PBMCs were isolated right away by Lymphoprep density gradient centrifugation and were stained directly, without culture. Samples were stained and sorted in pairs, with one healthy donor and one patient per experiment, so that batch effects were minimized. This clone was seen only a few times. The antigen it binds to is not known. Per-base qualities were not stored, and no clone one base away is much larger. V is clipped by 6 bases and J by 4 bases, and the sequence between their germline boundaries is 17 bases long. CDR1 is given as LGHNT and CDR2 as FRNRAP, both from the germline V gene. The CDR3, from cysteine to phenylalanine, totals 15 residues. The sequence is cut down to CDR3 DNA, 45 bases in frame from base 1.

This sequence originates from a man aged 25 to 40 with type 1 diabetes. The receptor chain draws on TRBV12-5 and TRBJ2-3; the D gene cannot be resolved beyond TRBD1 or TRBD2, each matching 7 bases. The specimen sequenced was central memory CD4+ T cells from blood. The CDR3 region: CASGPSGGVPDTQYF. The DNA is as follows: TGTGCTAGTGGCCCCTCAGGGGGGGTGCCAGATACGCAGTATTTT.